This section outlines one T cell receptor beta chain sequence together with its context. Its antigen is not identified. Measured with immunoSEQ multiplex PCR; TCRdb has only the in-frame clones, and not every one. Of some 140,000 clones detected, 91% appear once; the ten largest clones hold approximately 2.8%. These data originate in a study of T cell responses to AZD1222 COVID-19 vaccine. Study-wide results and limits: The study identified only 6 or 7 AZD1222 recipients as seropositive at baseline. Nearly half of spike-specific TCRs reportedly go after variant regions that carry no mutations. Repertoire collection took place solely once the T cell response had peaked. White British donors predominated, females outnumbered males, and clonal diversity was possibly underestimated.

The CDR3 has 15 residues. With 0 bases removed from V and 2 bases from J, the gap between germline ends came to 11 bases. CDR1 SGHTA and CDR2 FQGNSA come from the germline V gene. The V and J genes are TRBV7-2 and TRBJ2-7, with D possibly matching TRBD2 (6 bases). This receptor was obtained from an adult in good health. This material consisted of peripheral blood, taken on day 0 of AZD1222 vaccination. The CDR3: CASSLAGTPTYEQYF. In nucleotides, the CDR3 is TGTGCCAGCAGCTTAGCGGGGACTCCTACCTACGAGCAGTACTTC.